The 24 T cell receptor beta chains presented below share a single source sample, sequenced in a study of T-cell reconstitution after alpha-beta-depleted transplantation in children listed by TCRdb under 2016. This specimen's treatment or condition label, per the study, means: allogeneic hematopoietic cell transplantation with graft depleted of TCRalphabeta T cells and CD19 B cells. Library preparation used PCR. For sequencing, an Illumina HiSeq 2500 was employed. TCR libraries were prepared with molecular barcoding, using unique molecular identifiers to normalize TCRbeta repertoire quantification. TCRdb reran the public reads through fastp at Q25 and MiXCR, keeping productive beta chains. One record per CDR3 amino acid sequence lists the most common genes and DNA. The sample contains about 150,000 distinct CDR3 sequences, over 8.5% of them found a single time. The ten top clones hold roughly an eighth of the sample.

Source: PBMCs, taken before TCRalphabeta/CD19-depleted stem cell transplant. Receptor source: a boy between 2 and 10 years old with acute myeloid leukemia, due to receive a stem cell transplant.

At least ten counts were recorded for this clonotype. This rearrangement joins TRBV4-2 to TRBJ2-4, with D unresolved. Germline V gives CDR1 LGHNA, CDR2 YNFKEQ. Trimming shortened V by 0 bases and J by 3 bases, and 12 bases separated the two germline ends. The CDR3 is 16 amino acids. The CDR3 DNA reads TGTGCCAGCAGCCAAGATTCGGAAGCCGGCAAAAACATTCAGTACTTC. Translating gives CASSQDSEAGKNIQYF.

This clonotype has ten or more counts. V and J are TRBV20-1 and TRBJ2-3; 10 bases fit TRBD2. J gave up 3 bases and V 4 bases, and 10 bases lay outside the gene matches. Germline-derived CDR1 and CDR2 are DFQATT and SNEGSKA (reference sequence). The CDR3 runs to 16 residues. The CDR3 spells CSATRHSGGRTDTQYF. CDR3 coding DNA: TGCAGTGCTACCCGACATAGCGGGGGGAGAACAGATACGCAGTATTTT.

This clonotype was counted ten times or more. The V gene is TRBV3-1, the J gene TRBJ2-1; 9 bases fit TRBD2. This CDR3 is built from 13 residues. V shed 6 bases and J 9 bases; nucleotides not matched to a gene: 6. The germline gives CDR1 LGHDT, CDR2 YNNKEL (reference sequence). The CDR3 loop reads CASRLAGGFEQFF. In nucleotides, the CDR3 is TGTGCCAGCAGGCTCGCGGGAGGGTTTGAGCAGTTCTTC.

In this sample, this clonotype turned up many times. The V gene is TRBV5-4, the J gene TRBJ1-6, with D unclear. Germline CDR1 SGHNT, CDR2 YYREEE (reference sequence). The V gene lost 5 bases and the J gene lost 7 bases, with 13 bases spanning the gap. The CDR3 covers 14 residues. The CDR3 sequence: CASSRSDSNSPLHF. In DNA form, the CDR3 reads TGTGCCAGCAGTCGTTCGGACTCGAATTCACCCCTCCACTTT.

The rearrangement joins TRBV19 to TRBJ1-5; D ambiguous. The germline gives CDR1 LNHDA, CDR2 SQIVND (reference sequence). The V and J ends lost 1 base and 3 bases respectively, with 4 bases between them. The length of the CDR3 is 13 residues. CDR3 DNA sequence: TGTGCCAGTAGTATAGCTCACAATCAGCCCCAGCATTTT. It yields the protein CASSIAHNQPQHF.

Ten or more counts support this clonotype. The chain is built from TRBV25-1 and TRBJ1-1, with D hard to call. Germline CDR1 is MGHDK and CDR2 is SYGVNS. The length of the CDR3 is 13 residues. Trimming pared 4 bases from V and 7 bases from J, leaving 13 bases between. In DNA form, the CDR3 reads TGTGCCAGCAGTGTAGCCGGGCTTATTGAAGCTTTCTTT. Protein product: CASSVAGLIEAFF.

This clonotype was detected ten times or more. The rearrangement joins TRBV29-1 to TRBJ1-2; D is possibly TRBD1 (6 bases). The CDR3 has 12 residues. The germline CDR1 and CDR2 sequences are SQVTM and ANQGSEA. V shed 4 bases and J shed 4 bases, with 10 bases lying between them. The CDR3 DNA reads TGCAGCGTTGGAGGGGGAGGCTATGGCTACACCTTC. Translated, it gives CSVGGGGYGYTF.

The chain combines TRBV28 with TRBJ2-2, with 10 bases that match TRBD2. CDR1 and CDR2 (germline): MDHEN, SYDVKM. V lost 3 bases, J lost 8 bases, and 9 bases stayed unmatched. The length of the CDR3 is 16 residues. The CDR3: CASSLIGSSGSGELFF. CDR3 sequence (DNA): TGTGCCAGCAGTTTGATCGGGTCTAGCGGGAGTGGGGAGCTGTTTTTT.

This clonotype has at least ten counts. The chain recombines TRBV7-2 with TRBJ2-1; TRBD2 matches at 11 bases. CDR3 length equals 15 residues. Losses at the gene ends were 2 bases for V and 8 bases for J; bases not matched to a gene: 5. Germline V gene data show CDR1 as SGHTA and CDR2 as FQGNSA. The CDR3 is CASSLLAGGLDEQFF. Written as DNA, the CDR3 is TGTGCCAGCAGCTTACTAGCGGGAGGTTTGGATGAGCAGTTCTTC.

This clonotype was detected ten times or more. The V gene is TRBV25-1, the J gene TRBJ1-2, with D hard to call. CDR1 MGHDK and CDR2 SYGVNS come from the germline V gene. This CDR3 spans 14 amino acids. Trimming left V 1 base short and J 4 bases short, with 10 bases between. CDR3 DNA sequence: TGTGCCAGCAGTGAATCCCCCGGCCCCTATGGCTACACCTTC. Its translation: CASSESPGPYGYTF.

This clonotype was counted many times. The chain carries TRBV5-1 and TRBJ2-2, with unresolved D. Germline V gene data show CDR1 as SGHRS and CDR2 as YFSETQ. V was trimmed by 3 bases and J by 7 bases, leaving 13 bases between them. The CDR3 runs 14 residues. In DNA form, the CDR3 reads TGCGCCAGCAGCTCGTTGGCAGAAGGCGGGGAGCTGTTTTTT. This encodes CASSSLAEGGELFF.

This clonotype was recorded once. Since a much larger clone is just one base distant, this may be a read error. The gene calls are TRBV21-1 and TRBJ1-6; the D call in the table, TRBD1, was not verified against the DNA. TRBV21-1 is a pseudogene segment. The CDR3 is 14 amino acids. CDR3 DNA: TGTGCCAGCAGGCGACAGGGGCCGAGTTCACCCCTCCACTTT. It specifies CASRRQGPSSPLHF.

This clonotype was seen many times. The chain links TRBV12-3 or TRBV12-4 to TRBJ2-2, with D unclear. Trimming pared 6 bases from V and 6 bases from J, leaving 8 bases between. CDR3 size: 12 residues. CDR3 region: CASSPLAGELFF. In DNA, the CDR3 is TGTGCCAGCAGCCCGCTGGCCGGGGAGCTGTTTTTT.

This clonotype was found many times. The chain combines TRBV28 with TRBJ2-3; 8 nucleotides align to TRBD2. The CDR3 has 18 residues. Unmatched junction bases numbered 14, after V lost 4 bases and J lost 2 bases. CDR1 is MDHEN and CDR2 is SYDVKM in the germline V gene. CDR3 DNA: TGTGCCAGCAGTTCTGTATGGCGGGGGGACCTTCTCACAGATACGCAGTATTTT. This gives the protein CASSSVWRGDLLTDTQYF.

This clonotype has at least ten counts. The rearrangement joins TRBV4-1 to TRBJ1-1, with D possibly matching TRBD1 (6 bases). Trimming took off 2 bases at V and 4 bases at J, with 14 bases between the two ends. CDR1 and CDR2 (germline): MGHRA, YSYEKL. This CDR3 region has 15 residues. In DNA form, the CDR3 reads TGCGCCAGCAGCCAACAAACAGGGTTTTTCACTGAAGCTTTCTTT. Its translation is CASSQQTGFFTEAFF.

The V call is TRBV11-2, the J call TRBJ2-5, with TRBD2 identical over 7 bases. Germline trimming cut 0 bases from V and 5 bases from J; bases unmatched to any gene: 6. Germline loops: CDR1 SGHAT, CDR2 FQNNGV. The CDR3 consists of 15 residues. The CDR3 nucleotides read TGTGCCAGCAGCTTAGAGGCCAGACTAGCCGAGACCCAGTACTTC. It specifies CASSLEARLAETQYF. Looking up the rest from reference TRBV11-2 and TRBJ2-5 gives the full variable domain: EAGVAQSPRYKIIEKRQSVAFWCNPISGHATLYWYQQILGQGPKLLIQFQNNGVVDDSQLPKDRFSAERLKGVDSTLKIQPAKLEDSAVYLCASSLEARLAETQYFGPGTRLLVL.

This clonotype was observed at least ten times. CDR3 nucleotides: TGCGCCAGCAGCCAAGATAGACCCGAAAAATCCCTCCACTTT. It is translated as CASSQDRPEKSLHF. The chain uses TRBV4-1 and TRBJ1-6; D unclear. Germline V gives CDR1 MGHRA, CDR2 YSYEKL. The CDR3 length is 14 residues. V lost 0 bases and J lost 14, with 14 bases in between.

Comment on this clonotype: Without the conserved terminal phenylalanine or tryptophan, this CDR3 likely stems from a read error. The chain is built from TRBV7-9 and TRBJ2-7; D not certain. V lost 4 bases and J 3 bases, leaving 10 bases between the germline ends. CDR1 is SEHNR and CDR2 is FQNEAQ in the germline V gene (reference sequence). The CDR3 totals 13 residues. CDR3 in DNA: TGTGCCAGCAGCTCCCCGCTGGACTACGAGCAGTACATC. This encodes CASSSPLDYEQYI.

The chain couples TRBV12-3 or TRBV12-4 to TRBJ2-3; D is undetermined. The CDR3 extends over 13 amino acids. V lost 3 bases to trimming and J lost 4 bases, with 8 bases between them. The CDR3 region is CASSFLGADTQYF. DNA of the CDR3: TGTGCCAGCAGTTTTTTGGGCGCAGATACGCAGTATTTT.

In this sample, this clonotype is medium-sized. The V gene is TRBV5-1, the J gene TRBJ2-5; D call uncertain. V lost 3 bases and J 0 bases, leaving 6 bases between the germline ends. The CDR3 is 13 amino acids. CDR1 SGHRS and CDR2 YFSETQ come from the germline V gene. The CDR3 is CASSYDDQETQYF. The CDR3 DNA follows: TGCGCCAGCAGCTACGACGACCAAGAGACCCAGTACTTC.

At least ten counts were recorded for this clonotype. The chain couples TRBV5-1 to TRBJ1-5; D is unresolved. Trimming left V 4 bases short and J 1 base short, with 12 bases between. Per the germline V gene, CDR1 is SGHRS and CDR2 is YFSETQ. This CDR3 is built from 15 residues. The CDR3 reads CASSPTGNSNQPQHF. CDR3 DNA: TGCGCCAGCAGCCCCACGGGGAACAGCAATCAGCCCCAGCATTTT.

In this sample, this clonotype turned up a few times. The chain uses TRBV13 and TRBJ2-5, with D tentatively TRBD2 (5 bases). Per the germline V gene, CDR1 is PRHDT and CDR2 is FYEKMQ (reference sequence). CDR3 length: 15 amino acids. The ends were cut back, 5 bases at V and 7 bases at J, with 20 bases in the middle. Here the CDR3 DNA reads TGTGCCAGCAGCCTCCCCCCGGGGAGCGCGGGGACCCAGTACTTC. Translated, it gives CASSLPPGSAGTQYF.

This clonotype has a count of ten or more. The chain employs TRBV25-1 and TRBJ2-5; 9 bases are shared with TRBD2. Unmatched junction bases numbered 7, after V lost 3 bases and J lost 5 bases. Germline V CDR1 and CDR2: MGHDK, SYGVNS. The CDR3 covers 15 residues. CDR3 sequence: CASSELAGVEETQYF. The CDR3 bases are TGTGCCAGCAGTGAGTTAGCGGGAGTAGAGGAGACCCAGTACTTC.

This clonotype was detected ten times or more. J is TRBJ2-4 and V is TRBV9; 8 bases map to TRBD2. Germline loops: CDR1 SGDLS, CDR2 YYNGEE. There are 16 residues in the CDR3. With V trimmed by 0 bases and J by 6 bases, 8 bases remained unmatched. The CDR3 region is CASSVGLLAGLNIQYF. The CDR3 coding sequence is TGTGCCAGCAGCGTAGGGCTCCTAGCGGGCCTAAACATTCAGTACTTC.